The source of this T cell receptor beta chain is a study of cytotoxic CD8 clonotypes in ibrutinib-treated CLL. Study results and caveats: Under therapy, public clonotypes either contracted or stayed stable, and they were uncommon.

Measured with immunoSEQ multiplex PCR; TCRdb has only the in-frame clones, and not every one. The sample holds about 50,000 clones, approximately 71% seen once. About this clone itself: The antigen remains undetermined.

This CDR3 has 14 amino acids. Germline values: CDR1 LNHDA, CDR2 SQIVND (reference sequence). Trimming removed 5 bases at V and 1 base at J, with 9 bases between. The TCR was taken from a human donor with chronic lymphocytic leukemia. This chain links TRBV19 with TRBJ2-1; D is unclear. The sample consisted of PBMCs, taken after 12 months of ibrutinib treatment. For the CDR3, the DNA is TGTGCCAGTAGTGCACGTACGTCCTACAATGAGCAGTTCTTC. The encoded protein is CASSARTSYNEQFF.